This T cell receptor beta chain emerged from a study of control samples from healthy donors and cancer patients. Libraries were prepared by immunoSEQ multiplex PCR; TCRdb keeps only in-frame clonotypes and omits some of them. The repertoire has about 180,000 clones, 91% of them found once; the top ten carry 2%. CDR3 length equals 18 residues. Per germline, CDR1 MNHNS and CDR2 SASEGT. Trimming at V came to 4 bases and at J to 0 bases, leaving 7 bases not matched to a gene. The sample comprised blood. The TCR was taken from a woman aged 40 to 50 in good health. The V gene is TRBV6-1, the J gene TRBJ1-6, with TRBD1 matching over 9 bases. The CDR3 here is CASSVTGGLSSYNSPLHF. CDR3 DNA: TGTGCCAGCAGTGTTACAGGGGGCTTAAGCTCCTATAATTCACCCCTCCACTTT.